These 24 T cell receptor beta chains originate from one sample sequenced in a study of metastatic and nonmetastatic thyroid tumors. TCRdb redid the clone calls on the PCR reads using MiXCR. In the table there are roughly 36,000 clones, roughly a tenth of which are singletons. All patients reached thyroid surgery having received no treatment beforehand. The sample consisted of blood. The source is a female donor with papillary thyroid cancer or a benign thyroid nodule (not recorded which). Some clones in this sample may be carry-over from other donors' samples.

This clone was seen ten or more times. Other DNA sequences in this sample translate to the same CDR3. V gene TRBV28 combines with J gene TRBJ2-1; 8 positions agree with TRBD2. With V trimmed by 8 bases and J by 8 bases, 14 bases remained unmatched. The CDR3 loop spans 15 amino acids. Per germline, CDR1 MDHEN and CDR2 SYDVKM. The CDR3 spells CASSGSATGGDEQFF. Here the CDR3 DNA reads TGTGCCAGCTCAGGTAGCGCGACCGGGGGGGATGAGCAGTTCTTC.

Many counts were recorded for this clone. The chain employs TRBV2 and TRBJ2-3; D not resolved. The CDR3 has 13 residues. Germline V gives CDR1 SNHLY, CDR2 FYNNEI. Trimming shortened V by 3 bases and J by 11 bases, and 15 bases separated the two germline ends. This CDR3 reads CASSERSQQEQYF. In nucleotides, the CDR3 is TGTGCCAGCAGTGAGAGGTCCCAGCAGGAGCAGTATTTT.

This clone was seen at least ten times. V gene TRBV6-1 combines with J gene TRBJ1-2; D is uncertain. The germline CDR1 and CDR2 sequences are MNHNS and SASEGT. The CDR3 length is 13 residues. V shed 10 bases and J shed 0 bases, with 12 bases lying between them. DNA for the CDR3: TGTGCCACCGCAGGTTTCCCTAACTATGGCTACACCTTC. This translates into CATAGFPNYGYTF.

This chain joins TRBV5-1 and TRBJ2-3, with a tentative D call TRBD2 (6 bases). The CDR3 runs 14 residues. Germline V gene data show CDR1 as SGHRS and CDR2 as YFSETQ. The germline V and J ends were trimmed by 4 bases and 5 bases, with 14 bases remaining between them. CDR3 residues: CASSQEGGVDTQYF. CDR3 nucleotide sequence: TGCGCCAGCAGCCAGGAGGGTGGAGTAGATACGCAGTATTTT.

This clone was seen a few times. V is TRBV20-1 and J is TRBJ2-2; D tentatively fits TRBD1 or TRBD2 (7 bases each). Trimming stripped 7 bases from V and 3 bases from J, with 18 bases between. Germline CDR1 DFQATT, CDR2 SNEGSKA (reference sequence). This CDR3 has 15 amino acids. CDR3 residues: CSVPNAGGDTGELFF. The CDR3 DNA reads TGCAGTGTTCCCAATGCAGGGGGGGACACCGGGGAGCTGTTTTTT.

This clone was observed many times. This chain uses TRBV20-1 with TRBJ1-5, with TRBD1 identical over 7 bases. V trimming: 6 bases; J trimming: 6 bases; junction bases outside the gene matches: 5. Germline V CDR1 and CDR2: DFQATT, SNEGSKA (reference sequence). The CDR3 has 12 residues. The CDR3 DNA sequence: TGCAGTGCAGGGACAGTCAGTCAGCCCCAGCATTTT. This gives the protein CSAGTVSQPQHF.

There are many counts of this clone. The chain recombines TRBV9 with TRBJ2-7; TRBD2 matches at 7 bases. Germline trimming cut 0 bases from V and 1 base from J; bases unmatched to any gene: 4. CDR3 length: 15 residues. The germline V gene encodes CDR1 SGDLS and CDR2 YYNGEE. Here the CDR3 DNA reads TGTGCCAGCAGCGTAGGCGGGAGTACTTCCTACGAGCAGTACTTC. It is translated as CASSVGGSTSYEQYF.

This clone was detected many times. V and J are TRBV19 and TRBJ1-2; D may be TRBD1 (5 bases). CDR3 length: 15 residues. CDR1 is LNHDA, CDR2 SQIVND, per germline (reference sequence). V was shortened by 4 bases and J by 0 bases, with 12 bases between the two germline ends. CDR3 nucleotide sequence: TGTGCCAGTAGTAGGGACTCCTTTGCTAACTATGGCTACACCTTC. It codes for CASSRDSFANYGYTF.

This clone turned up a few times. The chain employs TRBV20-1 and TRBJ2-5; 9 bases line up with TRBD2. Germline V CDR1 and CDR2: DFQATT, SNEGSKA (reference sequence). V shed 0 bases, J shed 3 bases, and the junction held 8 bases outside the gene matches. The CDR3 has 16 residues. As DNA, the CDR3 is TGCAGTGCTAGAGATCCCTGGACTAGCGAGAAAGAGACCCAGTACTTC. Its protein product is CSARDPWTSEKETQYF.

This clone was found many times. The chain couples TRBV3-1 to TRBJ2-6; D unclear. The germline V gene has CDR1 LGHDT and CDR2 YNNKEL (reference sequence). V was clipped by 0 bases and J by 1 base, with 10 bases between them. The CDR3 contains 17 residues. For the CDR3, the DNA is TGTGCCAGCAGCCAAGAAGGTTCAGTGTCTGGGGCCAACGTCCTGACTTTC. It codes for CASSQEGSVSGANVLTF. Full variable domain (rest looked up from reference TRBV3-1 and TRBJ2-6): DTAVSQTPKYLVTQMGNDKSIKCEQNLGHDTMYWYKQDSKKFLKIMFSYNNKELIINETVPNRFSPKSPDKAHLNLHINSLELGDSAVYFCASSQEGSVSGANVLTFGAGSRLTVL.

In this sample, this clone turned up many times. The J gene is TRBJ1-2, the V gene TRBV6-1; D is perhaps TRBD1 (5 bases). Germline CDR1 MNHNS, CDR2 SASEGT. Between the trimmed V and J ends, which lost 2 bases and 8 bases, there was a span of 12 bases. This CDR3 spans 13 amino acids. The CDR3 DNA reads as TGTGCCAGCAGTGAAAATGGGGGATCCGGCTACACCTTC. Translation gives CASSENGGSGYTF.

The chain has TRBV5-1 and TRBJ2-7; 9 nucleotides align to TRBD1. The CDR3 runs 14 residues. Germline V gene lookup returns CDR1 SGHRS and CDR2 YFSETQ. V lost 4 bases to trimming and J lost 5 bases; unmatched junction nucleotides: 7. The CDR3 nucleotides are TGCGCCAGCAGCAGGGGACAGGGAATTAACGAGCAGTACTTC. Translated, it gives CASSRGQGINEQYF.

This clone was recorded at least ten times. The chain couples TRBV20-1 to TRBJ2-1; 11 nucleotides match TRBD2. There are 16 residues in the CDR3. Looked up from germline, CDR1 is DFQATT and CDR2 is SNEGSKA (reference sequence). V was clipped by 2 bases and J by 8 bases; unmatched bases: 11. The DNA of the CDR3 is TGCAGTGCTAGACCTACGACTAGCGGGAATTACGATGAGCAGTTCTTC. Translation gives CSARPTTSGNYDEQFF.

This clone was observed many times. The CDR3 region has the DNA TGTGCCAGCAGCCCCCTCAGGGGAACGGCCGAGCAGTACTTC. This gives the protein CASSPLRGTAEQYF. V usage is TRBV12-3 or TRBV12-4 and J usage is TRBJ2-7; D may be TRBD1 (6 bases). The length of the CDR3 is 14 residues. The V end lost 6 bases, the J end lost 6 bases, and 18 bases lay between the germline ends.

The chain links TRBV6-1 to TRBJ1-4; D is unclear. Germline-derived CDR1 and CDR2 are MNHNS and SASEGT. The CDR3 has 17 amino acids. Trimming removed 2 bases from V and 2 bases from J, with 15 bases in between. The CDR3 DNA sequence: TGTGCCAGCAGTGAAATGGCAGGCAGTTCCACTAATGAAAAACTGTTTTTT. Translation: CASSEMAGSSTNEKLFF.

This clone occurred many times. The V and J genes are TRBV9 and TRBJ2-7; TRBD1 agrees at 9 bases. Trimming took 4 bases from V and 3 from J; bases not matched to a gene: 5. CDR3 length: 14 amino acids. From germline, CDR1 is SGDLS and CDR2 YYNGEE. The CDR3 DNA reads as TGTGCCAGCAGCACCGGGACAGGGTTCTACGAGCAGTACTTC. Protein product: CASSTGTGFYEQYF.

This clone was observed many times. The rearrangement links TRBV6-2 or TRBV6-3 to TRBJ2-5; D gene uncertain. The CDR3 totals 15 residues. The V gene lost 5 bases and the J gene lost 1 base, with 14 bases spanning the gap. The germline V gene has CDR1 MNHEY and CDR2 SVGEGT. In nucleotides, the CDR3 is TGTGCCAGCAGTCTCCGGCCAGCGCTCCAAGAGACCCAGTACTTC. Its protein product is CASSLRPALQETQYF.

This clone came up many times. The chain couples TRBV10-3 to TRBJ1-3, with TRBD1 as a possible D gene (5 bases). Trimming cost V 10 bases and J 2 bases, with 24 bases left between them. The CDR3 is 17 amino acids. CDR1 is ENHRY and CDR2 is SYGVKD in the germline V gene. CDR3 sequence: CATRKGTSGEAGNTIYF. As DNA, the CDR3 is TGTGCCACCAGAAAAGGGACGTCGGGGGAGGCTGGAAACACCATATATTTT.

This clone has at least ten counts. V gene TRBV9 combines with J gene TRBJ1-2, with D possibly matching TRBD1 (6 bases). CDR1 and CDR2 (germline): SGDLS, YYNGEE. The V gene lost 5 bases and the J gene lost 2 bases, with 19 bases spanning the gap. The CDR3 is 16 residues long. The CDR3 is CASSDAYSTGNYGYTF. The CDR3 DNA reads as TGTGCCAGCAGTGACGCATATAGTACAGGGAACTATGGCTACACCTTC.

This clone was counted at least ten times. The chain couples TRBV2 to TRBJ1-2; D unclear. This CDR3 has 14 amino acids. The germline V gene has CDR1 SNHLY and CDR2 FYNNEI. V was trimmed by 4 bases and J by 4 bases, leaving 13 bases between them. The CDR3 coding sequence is TGTGCCAGCAGTGCCGACCCGGACTCCTATGGCTACACCTTC. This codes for CASSADPDSYGYTF.

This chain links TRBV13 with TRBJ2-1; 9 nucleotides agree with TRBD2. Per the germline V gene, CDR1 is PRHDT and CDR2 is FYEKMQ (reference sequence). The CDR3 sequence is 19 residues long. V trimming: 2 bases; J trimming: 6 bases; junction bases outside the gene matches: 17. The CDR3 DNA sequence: TGTGCCAGCAGCTTAAATGGAGCAAGGCTAGCGGGAAATACCAATGAGCAGTTCTTC. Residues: CASSLNGARLAGNTNEQFF.

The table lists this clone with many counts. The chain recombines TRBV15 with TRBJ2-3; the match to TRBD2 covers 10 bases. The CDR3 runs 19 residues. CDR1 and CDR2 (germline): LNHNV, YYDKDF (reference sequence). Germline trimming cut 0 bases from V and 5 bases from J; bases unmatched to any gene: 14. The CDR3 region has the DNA TGTGCCACCAGCAGAGAGGGCGGGGGAGCGGGAGGGTTTGGAGATACGCAGTATTTT. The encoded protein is CATSREGGGAGGFGDTQYF.

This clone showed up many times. The CDR3 sequence: CASTPKDSYRNEQFF. In DNA form, the CDR3 reads TGTGCCAGCACCCCGAAGGACTCCTACCGAAATGAGCAGTTCTTC. The chain combines TRBV12-3 or TRBV12-4 with TRBJ2-1; tentatively, D is TRBD2 (5 bases). This CDR3 has 15 amino acids. V was shortened by 7 bases and J by 7 bases, with 20 bases between the two germline ends.

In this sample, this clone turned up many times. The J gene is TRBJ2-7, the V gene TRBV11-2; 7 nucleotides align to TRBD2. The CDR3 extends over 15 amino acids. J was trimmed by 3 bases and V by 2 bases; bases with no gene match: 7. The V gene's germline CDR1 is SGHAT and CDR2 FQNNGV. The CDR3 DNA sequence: TGTGCCAGCAGCTTAACCGACTCGGGGGGCTACGAGCAGTACTTC. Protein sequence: CASSLTDSGGYEQYF.